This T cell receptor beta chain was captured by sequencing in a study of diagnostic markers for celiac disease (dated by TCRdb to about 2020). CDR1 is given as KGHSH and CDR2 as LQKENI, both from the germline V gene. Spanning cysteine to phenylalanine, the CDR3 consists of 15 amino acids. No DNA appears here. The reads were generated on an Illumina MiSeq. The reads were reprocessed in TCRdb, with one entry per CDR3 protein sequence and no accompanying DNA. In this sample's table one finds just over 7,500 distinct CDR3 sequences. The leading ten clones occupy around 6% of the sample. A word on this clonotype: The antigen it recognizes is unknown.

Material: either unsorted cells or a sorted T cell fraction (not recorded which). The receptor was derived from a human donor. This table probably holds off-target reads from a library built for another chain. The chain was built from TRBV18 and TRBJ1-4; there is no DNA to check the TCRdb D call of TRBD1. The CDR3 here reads CASSPSGQGVEKLFF.